This T cell receptor beta chain was found in a study of cytomegalovirus exposure and HLA in healthy donors (dated by TCRdb to about 2017). Background on the whole study: According to an earlier analysis of several hundred of the donors, roughly 180 million T cells yielded approximately 120 million unique TCR beta sequences and 276 Gb of sequence data. The number of typed donors differed by locus: about 629-630 for A, B, C, DRB1 and DQB1; approximately 530 for DQA1; approximately 600 for DPA1; and around 450 for DPB1. Both class I and class II loci were covered by HLA typing, at four-digit resolution. The aim of the study was to test whether cataloging public T cell receptors could identify signatures of past pathogen exposure. To predict cytomegalovirus infection status, the study brought together high-throughput TCR immunosequencing, statistical association of individual TCRs with disease status, and machine learning. An early release covering roughly 600 HLA-typed donors comprised approximately 300 gigabases of sequencing data and around 80 million unique TCR sequences. The later analysis used no new phenotypic data to find candidate immune exposures, relying instead on TCR beta sequences and their occurrence across donors. A later analysis re-examined previously published TCR beta repertoires from just over 650 donors and added high-resolution HLA genotyping to investigate patterns of TCR occurrence. Every discovery cohort repertoire had been produced on one sequencing platform. In a later genetic analysis, genome-wide SNP genotypes for about 65% of the roughly 670 donors were used, and that subset was treated as a discovery cohort. Among 350 to 400 genotyped donors of the cohort, an average of approximately 230,000 unique TCR beta nucleotide sequences were sequenced per donor, roughly 18% of them non-productive. In an earlier analysis of more than 550 of the donors, high-throughput TCR beta sequencing was used to judge whether each TCR beta V gene segment behaved as functional or pseudogenic. The study profiled the T cell repertoires of hundreds of subjects by immunosequencing and related them to cytomegalovirus serostatus. Roughly 5 DR-DQ haplotypes were treated as single units for association and clustering because of strong linkage in the cohort. The genetic ancestry cluster associated with self-reported Caucasian donors included around four fifths of the approximately 430 genotyped donors. Donor age, sex, ethnicity and CMV serostatus were compiled alongside the repertoire data. Along with the approximately 700-subject first cohort, a separate validation cohort of over a hundred different subjects was used.

Receptor libraries were prepared by the immunoSEQ multiplex PCR assay. A mixture of 60 forward primers for TCR Vbeta segments and 13 reverse primers for TCR Jbeta segments was used in the multiplex PCR. A multiplex PCR assay on genomic DNA amplified the CDR3 region of rearranged TCR beta genes. On the Illumina HiSeq System, the amplified TCR beta libraries were sequenced as 87-base-pair reads. The authors' analysis ran thus. In a later analysis, tens of millions of unique TCR beta chains were counted across the roughly 670 repertoires, and approximately 11 million of these chains were shared by at least two donors. To remove PCR and sequencing errors, raw reads were error-corrected and collapsed into unique sequences using a nearest-neighbor algorithm that merged closely related sequences. V, D and J gene segments were assigned by aligning CDR3 sequences to IMGT reference sequences. For a sequence to be retained, at least a six-nucleotide match to both a V gene segment and a J gene segment was required. Rearrangements were classified as productive when the CDR3 lacked stop codons and remained in frame with V and J, and all other rearrangements were classified as non-productive. Following IMGT convention, CDR3 was defined as the stretch from the second conserved V-encoded cysteine to the conserved J-encoded phenylalanine. The earlier analysis of 500 to 750 of the donors excluded any sequence lacking an unambiguous match to a single V gene segment. An earlier analysis of some 500 of the donors classified V segments as functional when productive rearrangements were above 56.7% and as segregating when the standard deviation between donors was above 5%. To diagnose cytomegalovirus status from the catalog of TCR beta chain sequences, a statistical classification framework was built. V and J gene assignment, in a later analysis, came from comparing TCR nucleotide sequences with IMGT/GENE-DB human TR gene sequences. The TCRdist pipeline was used in a later analysis to assign CDR3 sequences and most-parsimonious VDJ recombination scenarios. A later analysis defined each TCR beta chain by its CDR3 amino acid sequence plus V-gene family, and excluded reads lacking a unique V-gene family. A later analysis removed 550 to 650 highly shared, low-generation-probability nucleotide sequences to deal with suspected cross-contamination and a sequencing artifact. In a later analysis, a clonal expansion index was calculated for each public chain from normalized within-repertoire ranks of inferred template counts. A later analysis computed generation probabilities with a VDJ recombination model fitted to out-of-frame rearrangements, and checked the results against IGoR. Hypergeometric tests were used in a later analysis to score TCR-TCR, TCR-HLA and TCR-CMV co-occurrence, with a repertoire-size bias correction applied to the TCR pairs. False discovery rates were estimated in a later analysis by permuting HLA or CMV assignments 20 times. In a later analysis, co-occurring TCRs were grouped using DBSCAN, with TCRdist sequence similarity added in when clustering inside HLA-allele-positive subsets. Repertoires with fewer than 30,000 or more than 120,000 public chains were left out of co-occurrence clustering, as were about 5 repertoires with anomalous nucleotide sharing. Held by TCRdb, this immuneACCESS table contains in-frame sequences only and omits some clones. Under half of the omission traces to an unresolved V gene where checked; the cause of the rest is unknown. For V, J and clone size, that table is used; D and trimming come from the DNA. The sample contains hundreds of thousands of clones, roughly 89% of them found a single time. The leading ten clones occupy about 2% of the sample.

Reading the germline V gene gives CDR1 SGHTA and CDR2 FQGNSA. Trimming removed 11 bases from V and 2 bases from J, leaving 19 bases between the germline ends. The CDR3 covers 14 residues, taking in both the cysteine and the phenylalanine. The DNA shown is the 42-base CDR3, in frame from base 1. Concerning this clone itself: It lacks a known antigen. No much larger clone exists at a distance of one base, and base qualities are not known.

Points the paper makes about the study in general: A later analysis reported that several top co-occurrence clusters appeared linked to parvovirus B19, influenza, CMV and Epstein-Barr virus. In a later analysis, TCR association rates were found to vary across HLA loci, with the most associated TCRs seen for DRB1 alleles and the fewest for HLA-C alleles. The earlier analysis of 587 of the donors excluded 15 to 20 rarely observed V segments, including chromosome 9 orphons, because counts were too low. In the study, 150 to 200 TCR beta chains were listed as associated with cytomegalovirus. The sequencing pipeline was judged likely to have produced a cluster of highly shared sequence variants as a technical artifact. In a later genetic analysis, a missense DCLRE1C variant was associated with V-gene and J-gene trimming of TCR beta chains, and the association was replicated in an independent cohort. Strong co-occurrence of HLA alleles, especially DR and DQ, made assigning TCR associations to individual alleles difficult. Correlated functional status among segregating V segments might reflect linkage disequilibrium, but an unknown experimental factor could not be ruled out. While some public TCRs were present in many individuals, most TCR sequences turned up only very rarely across donors. In an earlier analysis of approximately 590 of the donors, most TCR beta V segments were observed in productive rearrangements about 87% or about 30% of the time, broadly matching IMGT annotations. A later analysis found that most CMV-associated TCR beta chains appeared HLA-restricted, with HLA associations seemingly driven largely by CMV exposure. Presence/absence analyses assumed roughly uniform sequencing depth across donors, an assumption that may not hold. In a later genetic analysis, fewer N-insertions in productive TCRs were reported among donors in an Asian-associated ancestry cluster than the roughly 640-donor mean. Three of the identified cytomegalovirus-associated TCR beta chains were confirmed in vitro to be specific for cytomegalovirus antigens. Because HLA typing was missing for some donors at each locus, association tests included only the typed subset. At a false discovery rate of 0.05, a later analysis linked 15,000 to 20,000 TCR beta sequences to specific HLA alleles. A further reported finding was that TCR beta sequences accurately predicted the HLA-A and HLA-B alleles for most subjects in the first cohort. A later analysis found that HLA-associated TCR beta chains were more clonally expanded and had lower generation probabilities than equally common non-associated chains. The classifier was reported to diagnose cytomegalovirus status with high specificity and sensitivity in both the original cohort and the validation cohort. Immune exposure information for the cohort was limited to CMV serostatus. The authors suggested that the approach could potentially be extended to other disease states and immunological phenotypes. Some IMGT-functional V segments, including TRBV6-2 and TRBV6-3, could not be told apart with the 87-base-pair reads, so those segments were excluded. The cohort was sequenced for TCR beta chains only, and without alpha or paired-chain data the features that could be detected were limited.

In total, roughly 710 healthy bone marrow donors made up the cohort. Cohort members were all nominally healthy when sampled, although unrecorded immune exposures were likely present. The donor was CMV seronegative and was included in the group of hundreds of seronegative cohort members. A peripheral blood sample was collected from each donor, and TCR beta sequencing was performed on peripheral blood mononuclear cells. Genomic DNA extraction from the blood cell samples was performed with the Qiagen DNeasy Blood Extraction Kit. In this chain, TRBV7-2 is recombined with TRBJ2-7; the D segment could be TRBD2, given 6 matching bases. Sequencing was carried out using PBMCs. The clonotype originates from a woman in her late teens or twenties in good health and CMV-seronegative. The bases are TGTGCCCTCGGTCGGGGGTATCCTACCTACGAGCAGTACTTC. It codes for CALGRGYPTYEQYF.